This record looks at one T cell receptor beta chain sequence and its context. The data derive from a study of blood T cell repertoires in COVID-19. V was pared by 4 bases and J by 4 bases, with 9 bases between. CDR1 is SNHLY, CDR2 FYNNEI, per germline. This CDR3 has 13 amino acids. Clones were read by immunoSEQ multiplex PCR, and TCRdb kept only the in-frame ones, dropping some. This table has under 250,000 clones, 88% appearing once. J is TRBJ2-3 and V is TRBV2; perhaps TRBD1 as D (5 bases). This clonotype originated in a woman between 25 and 40 years old who had been exposed to COVID-19. The sequenced material came from PBMCs or T cells enriched from blood (not recorded which). CDR3 sequence: CASSGQSSDTQYF. CDR3 coding DNA: TGTGCCAGCAGTGGACAGAGCTCAGATACGCAGTATTTT.